This T cell receptor (beta chain) came from a study of T cell responses to AZD1222 COVID-19 vaccine. Clones were read by immunoSEQ multiplex PCR, and TCRdb kept only the in-frame ones, dropping some. The sample shows about 100,000 clones, roughly 86% of them seen only once. This clone was counted only a few times. CDR3 length equals 14 residues. V lost 5 bases and J 5 bases, leaving 13 bases between the germline ends. CDR1 and CDR2 (germline): SGHTA, FQGNSA. Material: peripheral blood, obtained on day 0 of MenACWY control vaccination. The gene calls are TRBV7-2 and TRBJ1-5, with D unresolved. The clonotype comes from an adult in good health. CDR3 sequence: CASSRREGYQPQHF. The CDR3 DNA follows: TGTGCCAGCAGCCGCCGGGAGGGATATCAGCCCCAGCATTTT.